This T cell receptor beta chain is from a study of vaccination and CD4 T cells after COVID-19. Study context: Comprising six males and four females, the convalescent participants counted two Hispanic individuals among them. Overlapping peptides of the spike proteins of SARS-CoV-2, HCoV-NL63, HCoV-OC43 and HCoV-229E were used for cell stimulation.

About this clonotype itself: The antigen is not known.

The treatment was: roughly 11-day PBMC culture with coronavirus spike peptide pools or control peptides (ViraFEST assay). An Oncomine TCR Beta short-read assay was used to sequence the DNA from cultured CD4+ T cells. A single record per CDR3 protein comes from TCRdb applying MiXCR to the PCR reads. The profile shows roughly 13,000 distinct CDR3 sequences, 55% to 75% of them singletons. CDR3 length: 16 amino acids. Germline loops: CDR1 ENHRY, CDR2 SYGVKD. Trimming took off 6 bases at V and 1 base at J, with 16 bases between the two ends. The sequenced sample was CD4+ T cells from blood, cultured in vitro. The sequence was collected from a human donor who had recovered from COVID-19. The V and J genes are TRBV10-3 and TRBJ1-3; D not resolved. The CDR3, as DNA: TGTGCCATCAGGGGTTACAGTTGTAGATCTGGAAACACCATATATTTT. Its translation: CAIRGYSCRSGNTIYF.